These 19 T cell receptor beta chains came from one sample sequenced in a study of blood T cell repertoires in COVID-19. Clones were sequenced by immunoSEQ multiplex PCR, and TCRdb holds only the in-frame ones, with some missing. The data hold a few hundred thousand clones, with roughly nine tenths observed a single time. The material sequenced was peripheral blood. The receptors stem from a man aged 55-75 years who had recovered from COVID-19.

This rearrangement joins TRBV20-1 to TRBJ1-2; D might be TRBD1 (6 bases). The CDR3 consists of 13 residues. The germline V and J ends were trimmed by 3 bases and 4 bases, with 12 bases remaining between them. Germline-derived CDR1 and CDR2 are DFQATT and SNEGSKA (reference sequence). The CDR3: CSASLTGRYGYTF. The CDR3 DNA is TGCAGTGCTAGTCTCACAGGGCGCTATGGCTACACCTTC.

The V and J genes are TRBV7-9 and TRBJ1-2; D gene uncertain. V was clipped by 1 base and J by 4 bases, with 13 bases between them. Germline V lookup: CDR1 SEHNR, CDR2 FQNEAQ (reference sequence). This CDR3 is 15 amino acids long. CDR3 in DNA: TGTGCCAGCAGCTTAGATATAGCAGCCAGCTATGGCTACACCTTC. Its protein product is CASSLDIAASYGYTF.

The rearrangement links TRBV10-2 to TRBJ1-6, with D perhaps matching TRBD1 (5 bases). The V gene's germline CDR1 is WSHSY and CDR2 SAAADI. This CDR3 is 13 amino acids long. V was cut by 7 bases and J by 7 bases, with 11 bases left in between. The CDR3 loop reads CASTVTENSPLHF. The CDR3 DNA is TGCGCCAGCACGGTGACAGAGAATTCACCCCTCCACTTT.

The J gene is TRBJ2-5, the V gene TRBV15; 12 nucleotides agree with TRBD2. Per the germline V gene, CDR1 is LNHNV and CDR2 is YYDKDF (reference sequence). The CDR3 runs 17 residues. V trimming: 1 base; J trimming: 4 bases; junction bases outside the gene matches: 7. The CDR3 spells CATSRGRLAGVAETQYF. In DNA form, the CDR3 reads TGTGCCACCAGCAGAGGCCGACTAGCGGGGGTGGCAGAGACCCAGTACTTC.

The V call is TRBV19, the J call TRBJ2-2; no clear D. CDR3 length: 16 residues. Per the germline V gene, CDR1 is LNHDA and CDR2 is SQIVND (reference sequence). V lost 2 bases to trimming and J lost 4 bases, with 14 bases between them. This chain's CDR3 is CASSISFGVGTGELFF. The CDR3 bases are TGTGCCAGTAGTATATCTTTCGGAGTGGGCACCGGGGAGCTGTTTTTT.

This chain connects TRBV2 to TRBJ2-1; TRBD2 might be the D (6 bases). The CDR3 length is 16 residues. Trimming stripped 5 bases from V and 1 base from J, with 15 bases between. Germline CDR1 reads SNHLY; CDR2 reads FYNNEI. In nucleotides, the CDR3 is TGTGCCAGCAGTCCGGGGCGGGGAAGGTCCTACAATGAGCAGTTCTTC. Its translation is CASSPGRGRSYNEQFF.

The rearrangement joins TRBV27 to TRBJ2-7, with D possibly being TRBD1 (6 bases). This CDR3 comprises 13 residues. V was trimmed by 2 bases and J by 2 bases, leaving 7 bases between them. Germline V gene lookup returns CDR1 MNHEY and CDR2 SMNVEV (reference sequence). Here the CDR3 reads CASSLGGPYEQYF. CDR3 nucleotides: TGTGCCAGCAGTTTAGGGGGCCCCTACGAGCAGTACTTC.

The rearrangement links TRBV6-6 to TRBJ2-7; 8 bases are shared with TRBD1. Germline V gene data show CDR1 as MNHNY and CDR2 as SVGAGI (reference sequence). Trimming cost V 6 bases and J 0 bases; bases outside gene matches: 7. The CDR3 runs to 15 residues. The chain's CDR3 is CASSPGQGFSYEQYF. For the CDR3, the DNA is TGTGCCAGCAGCCCCGGACAGGGCTTCTCCTACGAGCAGTACTTC.

The rearrangement links TRBV5-1 to TRBJ2-7; TRBD1 is a possible D gene (7 bases). V lost 4 bases, J lost 6 bases, and 14 bases lay in between. Germline loops: CDR1 SGHRS, CDR2 YFSETQ. This CDR3 spans 13 amino acids. The CDR3 nucleotides are TGCGCCAGCAGCGGCGGGACAGCCCGCGAGCAGTACTTC. Amino acid sequence: CASSGGTAREQYF.

The V gene is TRBV5-1, the J gene TRBJ2-3, with a possible D match to TRBD1 (5 bases). The CDR3 has 14 residues. Germline assignment: CDR1 SGHRS and CDR2 YFSETQ. Between the trimmed V and J ends, which lost 4 bases and 6 bases, there was a span of 15 bases. CDR3 coding DNA: TGCGCCAGCAGCCGTCAGGGTAACTTGGATACGCAGTATTTT. It is translated as CASSRQGNLDTQYF.

The J gene is TRBJ1-2, the V gene TRBV5-1, with D uncertain. V lost 0 bases and J 4 bases, leaving 22 bases between the germline ends. CDR1 is SGHRS, CDR2 YFSETQ, per germline. The CDR3 has 18 amino acids. The CDR3 loop is CASSLERPALTSGYGYTF. CDR3 bases: TGCGCCAGCAGCTTGGAGAGGCCAGCCCTTACTTCGGGCTATGGCTACACCTTC.

This clone has a handful of counts. This chain joins TRBV13 and TRBJ2-7; a weak D match, TRBD1 (6 bases). Between the trimmed V and J ends, which lost 3 bases and 1 base, there was a span of 10 bases. The CDR3 is made up of 14 amino acids. The germline CDR1 and CDR2 sequences are PRHDT and FYEKMQ (reference sequence). The CDR3 region is CASSLRGLSYEQYF. The CDR3 DNA follows: TGTGCCAGCAGCTTGAGGGGGTTATCCTACGAGCAGTACTTC.

This clone turned up a few times. The chain carries TRBV3-1 (or the pseudogene TRBV3-2) and TRBJ2-2; 9 bases match TRBD1. The CDR3 is 16 residues long. Germline V lookup: CDR1 LGHDT, CDR2 YNNKEL (reference sequence). V was clipped by 2 bases and J by 2 bases; unmatched bases: 3. The CDR3 reads CASSQPTGGNTGELFF. The CDR3 bases are TGTGCCAGCAGCCAACCGACAGGGGGTAACACCGGGGAGCTGTTTTTT.

The genes are TRBV6-5 and TRBJ1-1; D not certain. CDR3 size: 15 residues. V lost 5 bases and J 1 base, leaving 14 bases between the germline ends. CDR1 is MNHEY, CDR2 SVGAGI, per germline. The CDR3 DNA reads as TGTGCCAGCAGTATTACACACCCGGGGAACACTGAAGCTTTCTTT. It encodes CASSITHPGNTEAFF.

J is TRBJ1-5 and V is TRBV6-5; 8 bases align to TRBD1. V lost 7 bases, J lost 7 bases, and 9 bases stayed unmatched. Germline V lookup: CDR1 MNHEY, CDR2 SVGAGI. The CDR3 covers 14 residues. The DNA of the CDR3 is TGTGCCAGCAAACCAAGGGGGACAGGCCAGCCCCAGCATTTT. The encoded protein is CASKPRGTGQPQHF.

The V call is TRBV3-1 (or the pseudogene TRBV3-2), the J call TRBJ2-7; weak D call: TRBD1 (6 bases). The CDR3 loop spans 12 amino acids. The ends were cut back, 4 bases at V and 6 bases at J, with 10 bases in the middle. CDR1 is LGHDT and CDR2 is YNNKEL in the germline V gene (reference sequence). The CDR3 DNA reads as TGTGCCAGCAGCCTCCCCAGGGGCGAGCAGTACTTC. Its protein product is CASSLPRGEQYF.

This clone came up many times. J is TRBJ2-1 and V is TRBV19, with 7 positions matching TRBD2. CDR3 length equals 15 residues. Per the germline V gene, CDR1 is LNHDA and CDR2 is SQIVND (reference sequence). V shed 3 bases and J 3 bases; nucleotides not matched to a gene: 5. The CDR3 reads CASSISPGGYNEQFF. The CDR3, as DNA: TGTGCCAGTAGTATTAGCCCGGGGGGCTACAATGAGCAGTTCTTC.

The rearrangement links TRBV10-3 to TRBJ2-1, with a possible D match to TRBD2 (6 bases). V lost 6 bases and J 7 bases, leaving 25 bases between the germline ends. Germline-derived CDR1 and CDR2 are ENHRY and SYGVKD. The CDR3 has 17 amino acids. CDR3 loop: CAISQLGVGGERNEQFF. The CDR3 DNA reads TGTGCCATCAGCCAACTAGGTGTTGGCGGGGAGAGGAATGAGCAGTTCTTC.

V gene TRBV7-8 combines with J gene TRBJ1-1; D gene unclear. V lost 1 base and J 1 base, leaving 4 bases between the germline ends. This CDR3 has 13 amino acids. The germline V gene has CDR1 SGHVS and CDR2 FQNEAQ. CDR3 coding DNA: TGTGCCAGCAGCTTAGACAAGAACACTGAAGCTTTCTTT. Its translation is CASSLDKNTEAFF.